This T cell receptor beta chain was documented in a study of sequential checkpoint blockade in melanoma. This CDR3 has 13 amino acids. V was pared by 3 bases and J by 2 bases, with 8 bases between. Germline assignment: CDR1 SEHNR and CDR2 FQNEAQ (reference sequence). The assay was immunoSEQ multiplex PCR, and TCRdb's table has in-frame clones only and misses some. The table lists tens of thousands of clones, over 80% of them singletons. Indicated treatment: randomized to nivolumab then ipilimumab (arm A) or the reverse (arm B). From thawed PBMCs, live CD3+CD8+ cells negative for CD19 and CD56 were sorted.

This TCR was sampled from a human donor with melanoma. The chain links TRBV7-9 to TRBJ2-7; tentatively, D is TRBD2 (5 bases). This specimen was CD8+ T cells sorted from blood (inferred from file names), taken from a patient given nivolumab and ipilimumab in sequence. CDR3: CASSLTKTYEQYF. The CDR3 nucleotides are TGTGCCAGCAGCTTGACTAAAACCTACGAGCAGTACTTC. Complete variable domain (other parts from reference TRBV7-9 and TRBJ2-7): DTGVSQNPRHKITKRGQNVTFRCDPISEHNRLYWYRQTLGQGPEFLTYFQNEAQLEKSRLLSDRFSAERPKGSFSTLEIQRTEQGDSAMYLCASSLTKTYEQYFGPGTRLTVT.